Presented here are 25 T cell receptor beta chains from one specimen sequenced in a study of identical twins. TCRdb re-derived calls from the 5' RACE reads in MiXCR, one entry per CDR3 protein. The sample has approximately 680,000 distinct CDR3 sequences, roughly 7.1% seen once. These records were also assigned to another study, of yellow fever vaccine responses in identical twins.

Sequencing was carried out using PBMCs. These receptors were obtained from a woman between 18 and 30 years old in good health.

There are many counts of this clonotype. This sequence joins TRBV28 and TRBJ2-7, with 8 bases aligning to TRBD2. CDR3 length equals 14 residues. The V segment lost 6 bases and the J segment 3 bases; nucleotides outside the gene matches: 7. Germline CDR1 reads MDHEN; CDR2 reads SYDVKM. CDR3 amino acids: CASSQTGTSYEQYV. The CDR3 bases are TGTGCCAGCAGCCAAACCGGGACTAGCTACGAGCAGTACGTC.

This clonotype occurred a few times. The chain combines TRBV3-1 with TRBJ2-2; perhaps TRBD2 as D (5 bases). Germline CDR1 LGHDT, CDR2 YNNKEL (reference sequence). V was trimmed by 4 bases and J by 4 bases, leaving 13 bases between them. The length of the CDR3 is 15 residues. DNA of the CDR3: TGTGCCAGCAGCCCGACACGGGGAAGCACCGGGGAGCTGTTTTTT. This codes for CASSPTRGSTGELFF.

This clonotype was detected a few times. The CDR3 loop is CASKDFPSPSSYNSPLHF. CDR3 in DNA: TGCGCCAGCAAAGATTTTCCCAGCCCGAGCTCCTATAATTCACCCCTCCACTTT. The V and J genes are TRBV5-1 and TRBJ1-6; unclear D gene. In germline, CDR1 is SGHRS, CDR2 YFSETQ. The CDR3 consists of 18 residues. V lost 6 bases, J lost 0 bases, and 19 bases lay in between.

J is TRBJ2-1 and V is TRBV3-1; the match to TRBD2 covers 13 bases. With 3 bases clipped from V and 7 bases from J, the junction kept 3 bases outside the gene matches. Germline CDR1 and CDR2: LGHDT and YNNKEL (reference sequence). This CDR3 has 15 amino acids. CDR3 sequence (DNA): TGTGCCAGCAGCCAGGGACTAGCGGGGAGAAATGAGCAGTTCTTC. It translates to CASSQGLAGRNEQFF.

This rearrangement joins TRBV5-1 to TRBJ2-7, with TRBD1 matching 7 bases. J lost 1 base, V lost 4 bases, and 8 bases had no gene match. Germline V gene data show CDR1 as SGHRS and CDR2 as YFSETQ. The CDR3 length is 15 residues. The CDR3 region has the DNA TGCGCCAGCAGCACCTCGGACAGGTTGTCCTACGAGCAGTACTTC. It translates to CASSTSDRLSYEQYF.

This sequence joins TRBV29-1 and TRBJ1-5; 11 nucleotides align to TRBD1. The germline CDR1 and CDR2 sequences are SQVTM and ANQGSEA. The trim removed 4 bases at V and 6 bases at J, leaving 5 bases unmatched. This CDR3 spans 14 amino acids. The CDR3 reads CSVVWTGGSQPQHF. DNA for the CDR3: TGCAGCGTTGTGTGGACAGGGGGCAGTCAGCCCCAGCATTTT.

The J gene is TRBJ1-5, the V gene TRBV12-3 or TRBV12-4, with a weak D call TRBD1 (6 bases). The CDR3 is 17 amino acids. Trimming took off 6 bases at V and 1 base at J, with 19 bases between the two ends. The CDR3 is CASSLGGYLASNQPQHF. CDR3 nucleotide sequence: TGTGCCAGCAGCCTAGGGGGTTACCTTGCCAGCAATCAGCCCCAGCATTTT.

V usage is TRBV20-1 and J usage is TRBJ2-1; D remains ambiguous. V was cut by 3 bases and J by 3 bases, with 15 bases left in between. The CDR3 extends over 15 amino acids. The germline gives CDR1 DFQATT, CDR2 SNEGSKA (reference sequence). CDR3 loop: CSASRTNGLYNEQFF. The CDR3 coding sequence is TGCAGTGCTAGCCGGACGAACGGCCTCTACAATGAGCAGTTCTTC.

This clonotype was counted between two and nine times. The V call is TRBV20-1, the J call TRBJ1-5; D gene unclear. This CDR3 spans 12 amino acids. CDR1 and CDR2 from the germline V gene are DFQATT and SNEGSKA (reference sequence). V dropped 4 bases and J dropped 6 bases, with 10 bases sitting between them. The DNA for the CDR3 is TGCAGTGCTACAAGTGGGCCTCAGCCCCAGCATTTT. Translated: CSATSGPQPQHF.

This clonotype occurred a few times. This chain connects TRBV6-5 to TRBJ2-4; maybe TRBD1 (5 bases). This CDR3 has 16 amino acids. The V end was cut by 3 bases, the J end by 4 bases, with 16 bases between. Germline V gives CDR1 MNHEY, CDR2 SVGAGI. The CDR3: CASSYPDSAAKNIQYF. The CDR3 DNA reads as TGTGCCAGCAGTTATCCAGACAGTGCGGCTAAAAACATTCAGTACTTC.

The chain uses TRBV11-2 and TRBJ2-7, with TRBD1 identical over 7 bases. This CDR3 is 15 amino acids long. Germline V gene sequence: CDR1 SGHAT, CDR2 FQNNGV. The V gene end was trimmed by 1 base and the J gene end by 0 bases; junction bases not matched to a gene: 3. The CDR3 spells CASSLAGTASYEQYV. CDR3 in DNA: TGTGCCAGCAGCTTAGCTGGGACAGCCTCCTACGAGCAGTACGTC.

The CDR3 protein is CASSLQTGSTSPLHF. CDR3 sequence (DNA): TGTGCCAGCAGCCTACAGACAGGTTCCACCTCACCCCTCCACTTT. The chain recombines TRBV14 with TRBJ1-6; possible D gene TRBD1, 6 bases. Germline assignment: CDR1 SGHDN and CDR2 FVKESK. Trimming left V 4 bases short and J 10 bases short, with 17 bases between. The CDR3 extends over 15 amino acids.

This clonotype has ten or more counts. The CDR3 DNA follows: TGTGCCAGCAGTTTGGGACAGGGTTCGTTCTTC. Translating it yields CASSLGQGSFF. The gene calls are TRBV12-3 or TRBV12-4 and TRBJ2-1, with 9 bases that match TRBD1. Trimming cost V 3 bases and J 15 bases; bases outside gene matches: 3. CDR3 length equals 11 residues.

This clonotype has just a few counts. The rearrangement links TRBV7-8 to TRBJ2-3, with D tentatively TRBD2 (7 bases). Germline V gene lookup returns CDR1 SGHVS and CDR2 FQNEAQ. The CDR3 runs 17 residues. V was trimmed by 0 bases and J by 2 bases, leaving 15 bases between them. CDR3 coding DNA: TGTGCCAGCAGCTTAGCGGTGGGGGGGCGAGACACAGATACGCAGTATTTT. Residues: CASSLAVGGRDTDTQYF.

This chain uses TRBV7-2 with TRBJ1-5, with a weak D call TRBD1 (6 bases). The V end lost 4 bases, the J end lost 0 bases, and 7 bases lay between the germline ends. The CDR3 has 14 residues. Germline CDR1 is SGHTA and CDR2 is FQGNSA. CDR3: CASSYRASNQPQHF. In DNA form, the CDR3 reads TGTGCCAGCAGCTACAGGGCTAGCAATCAGCCCCAGCATTTT. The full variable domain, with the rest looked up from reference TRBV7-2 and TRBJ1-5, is GAGVSQSPSNKVTEKGKDVELRCDPISGHTALYWYRQSLGQGLEFLIYFQGNSAPDKSGLPSDRFSAERTGGSVSTLTIQRTQQEDSAVYLCASSYRASNQPQHFGDGTRLSIL.

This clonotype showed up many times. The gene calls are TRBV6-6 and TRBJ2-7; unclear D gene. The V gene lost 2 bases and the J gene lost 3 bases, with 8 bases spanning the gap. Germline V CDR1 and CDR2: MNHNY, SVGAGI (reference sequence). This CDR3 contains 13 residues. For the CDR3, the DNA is TGTGCCAGCAGTTACGGGGTTGGCTACGAGCAGTACGTC. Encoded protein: CASSYGVGYEQYV.

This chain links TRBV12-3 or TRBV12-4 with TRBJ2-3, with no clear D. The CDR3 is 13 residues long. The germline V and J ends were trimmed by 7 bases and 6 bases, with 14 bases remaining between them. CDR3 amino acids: CASKTKRWDTQYF. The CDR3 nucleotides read TGTGCCAGCAAAACAAAGAGGTGGGATACGCAGTATTTT.

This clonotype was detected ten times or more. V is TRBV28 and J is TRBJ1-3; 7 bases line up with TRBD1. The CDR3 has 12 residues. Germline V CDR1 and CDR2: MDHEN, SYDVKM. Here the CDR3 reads CAGGTAGNTIYF. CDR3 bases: TGTGCGGGTGGGACAGCTGGAAACACCATATATTTT.

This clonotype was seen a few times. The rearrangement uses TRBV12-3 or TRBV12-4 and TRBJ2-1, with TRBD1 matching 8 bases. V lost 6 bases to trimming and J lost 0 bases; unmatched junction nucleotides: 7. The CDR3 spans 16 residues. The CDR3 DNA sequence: TGTGCCAGCAGCCCCCGAACAGGGGGCTCCTACAATGAGCAGTTCTTC. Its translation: CASSPRTGGSYNEQFF.

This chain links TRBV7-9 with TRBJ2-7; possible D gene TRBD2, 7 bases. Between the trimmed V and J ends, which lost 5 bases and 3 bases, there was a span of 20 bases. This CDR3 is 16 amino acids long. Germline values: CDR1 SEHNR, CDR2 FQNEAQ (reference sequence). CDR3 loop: CASSPDKGGDYYEQYF. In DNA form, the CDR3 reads TGTGCCAGCAGCCCCGATAAGGGGGGGGATTACTACGAGCAGTACTTC.

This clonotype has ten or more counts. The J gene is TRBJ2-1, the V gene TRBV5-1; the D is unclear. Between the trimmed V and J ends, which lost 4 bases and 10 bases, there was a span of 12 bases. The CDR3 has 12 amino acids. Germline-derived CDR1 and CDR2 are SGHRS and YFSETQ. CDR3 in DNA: TGCGCCAGCAGCGACCCACCCATAGAGCAGTTCTTC. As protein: CASSDPPIEQFF.

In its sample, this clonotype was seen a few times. As DNA, the CDR3 is TGCAGTGCTAGAGACGCAAAACAGGGGAATCAGCCCCAGCATTTT. The encoded protein is CSARDAKQGNQPQHF. The chain recombines TRBV20-1 with TRBJ1-5; TRBD1 matches at 7 bases. J was trimmed by 4 bases and V by 0 bases; bases with no gene match: 6. The length of the CDR3 is 15 residues. Germline V gene data show CDR1 as DFQATT and CDR2 as SNEGSKA (reference sequence).

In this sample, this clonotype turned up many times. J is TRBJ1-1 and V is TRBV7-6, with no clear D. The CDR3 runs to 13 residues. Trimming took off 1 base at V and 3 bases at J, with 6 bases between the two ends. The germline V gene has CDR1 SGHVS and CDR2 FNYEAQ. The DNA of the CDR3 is TGTGCCAGCAGCTTAGATAGTTACACTGAAGCTTTCTTT. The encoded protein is CASSLDSYTEAFF.

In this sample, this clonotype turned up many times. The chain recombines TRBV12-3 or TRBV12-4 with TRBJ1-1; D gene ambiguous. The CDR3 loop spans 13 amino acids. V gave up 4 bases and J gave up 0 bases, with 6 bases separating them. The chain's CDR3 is CASSSYLNTEAFF. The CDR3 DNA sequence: TGTGCCAGCAGTTCTTACCTGAACACTGAAGCTTTCTTT.

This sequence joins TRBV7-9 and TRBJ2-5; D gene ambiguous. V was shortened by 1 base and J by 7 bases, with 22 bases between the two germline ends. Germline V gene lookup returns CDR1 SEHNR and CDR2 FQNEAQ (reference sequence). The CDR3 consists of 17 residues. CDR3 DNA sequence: TGTGCCAGCAGCTTAGTCGTTGGCTCGGGCAGTTTCGGGACCCAGTACTTC. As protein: CASSLVVGSGSFGTQYF.